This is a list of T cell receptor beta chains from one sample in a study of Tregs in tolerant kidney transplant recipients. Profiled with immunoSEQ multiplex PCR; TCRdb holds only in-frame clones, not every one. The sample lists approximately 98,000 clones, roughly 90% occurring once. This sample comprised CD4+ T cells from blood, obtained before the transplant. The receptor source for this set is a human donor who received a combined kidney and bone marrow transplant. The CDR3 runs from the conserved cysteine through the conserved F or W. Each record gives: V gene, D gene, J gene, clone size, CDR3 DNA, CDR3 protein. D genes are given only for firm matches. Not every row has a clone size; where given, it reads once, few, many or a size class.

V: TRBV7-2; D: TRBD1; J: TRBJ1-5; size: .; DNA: TGTGCCAGCAGCCGGGAACAGGGGGGCTATCAGCCCCAGCATTTT; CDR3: CASSREQGGYQPQHF
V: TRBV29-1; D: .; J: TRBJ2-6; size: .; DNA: TGCAGCGCCGGTGAGGGTGGTGGGGCCAACGTCCTGACTTTC; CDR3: CSAGEGGGANVLTF
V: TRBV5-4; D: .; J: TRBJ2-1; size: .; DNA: TGTGCCAGCAGCCTGGACAGTTACAATGAGCAGTTCTTC; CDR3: CASSLDSYNEQFF
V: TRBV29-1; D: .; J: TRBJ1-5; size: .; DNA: TGCAGCGTTGTCACAGGGACGGGTCAGCCCCAGCATTTT; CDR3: CSVVTGTGQPQHF
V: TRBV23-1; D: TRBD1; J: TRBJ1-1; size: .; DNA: TGCGCCACCGCCCAGGGGGCGGACACTGAAGCTTTCTTT; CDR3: CATAQGADTEAFF
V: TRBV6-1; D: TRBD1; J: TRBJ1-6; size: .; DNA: TGTGCCAGCAGTGGGACAGGGTTCCCCCCAGTCCCTCCAAATTCACCCCTCCACTTT; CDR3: CASSGTGFPPVPPNSPLHF
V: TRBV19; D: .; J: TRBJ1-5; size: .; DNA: TGTGCCAGTAGTATGGGCCCCAATCAGCCCCAGCATTTT; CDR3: CASSMGPNQPQHF
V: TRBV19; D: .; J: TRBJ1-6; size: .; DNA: TGTGCCAGTGCCCGCGGGGCTTCACCCCTCCACTTT; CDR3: CASARGASPLHF
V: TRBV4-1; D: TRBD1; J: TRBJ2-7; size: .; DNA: TGCGCCAGCAGCCAAGAGGGGCCCCGCAGGGGGTACACCTACGAGCAGTACTTC; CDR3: CASSQEGPRRGYTYEQYF
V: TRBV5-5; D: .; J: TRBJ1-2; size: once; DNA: TGTGCCAGCAGACCTGGACAGCAGCGAGGCTACACCTTC; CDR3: CASRPGQQRGYTF
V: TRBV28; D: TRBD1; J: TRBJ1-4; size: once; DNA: TGTGCCAGCAGTTTGGGGGGACAGGGCGAAGAAAAACTGTTTTTT; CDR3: CASSLGGQGEEKLFF
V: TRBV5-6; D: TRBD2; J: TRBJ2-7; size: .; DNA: TGTGCCAGCAGGCATCTCTGGCGGGGGGCTTACGAGCAGTACTTC; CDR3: CASRHLWRGAYEQYF
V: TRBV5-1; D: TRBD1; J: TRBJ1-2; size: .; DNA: TGCGCCAGCAGCCAAGGGGACAGGGCTCTGTATGGCTACACCTTC; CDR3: CASSQGDRALYGYTF
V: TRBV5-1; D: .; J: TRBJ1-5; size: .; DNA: TGCGCCAGCGGGGCAGGCCCGGGGGAGCCCCAGCATTTT; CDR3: CASGAGPGEPQHF
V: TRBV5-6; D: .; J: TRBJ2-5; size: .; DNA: TGTGCCAGCAGCTTGGAACTCATCGCACGCCAAGAGACCCAGTACTTC; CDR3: CASSLELIARQETQYF
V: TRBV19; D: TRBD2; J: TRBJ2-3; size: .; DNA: TGTGCCAGTAGTCCAAGGTCTAGCGGGAGGGGTGGAGATACGCAGTATTTT; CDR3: CASSPRSSGRGGDTQYF
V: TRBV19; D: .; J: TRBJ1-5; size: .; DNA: TGTGCCAGTAGTATAGCCCCAGTTGGCAATCAGCCCCAGCATTTT; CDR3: CASSIAPVGNQPQHF
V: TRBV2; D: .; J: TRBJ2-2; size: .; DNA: TGTGCCAGCGGGGGGACTTCTTACACCGGGGAGCTGTTTTTT; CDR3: CASGGTSYTGELFF
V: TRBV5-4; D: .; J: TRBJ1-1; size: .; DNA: TGTGCCAGCAGCTTGTTATTGAACACTGAAGCTTTCTTT; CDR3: CASSLLLNTEAFF
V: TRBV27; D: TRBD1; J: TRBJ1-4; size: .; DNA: TGTGCCAGCAGTTTATCGGGCACAGGGGCCGCAACTAATGAAAAACTGTTTTTT; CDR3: CASSLSGTGAATNEKLFF
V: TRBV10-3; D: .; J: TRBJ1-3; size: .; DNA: TGTGCCATCAGTGTTTGGACGGGGAGCTCTGGAAACACCATATATTTT; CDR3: CAISVWTGSSGNTIYF
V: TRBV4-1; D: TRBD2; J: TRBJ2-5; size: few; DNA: TGCGCCAGCAGCCAAGGGGCAGCGGGAGAAGAGACCCAGTACTTC; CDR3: CASSQGAAGEETQYF
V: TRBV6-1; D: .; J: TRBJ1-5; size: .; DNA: TGTGCCAGCAGACCGGGACAACAGGAGCCCCAGCATTTT; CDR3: CASRPGQQEPQHF
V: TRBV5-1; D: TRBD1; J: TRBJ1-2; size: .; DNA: TGCGCCAGCAGCTTACCCAACCCGGACAGGTCAGGGGGCTACACCTTC; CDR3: CASSLPNPDRSGGYTF
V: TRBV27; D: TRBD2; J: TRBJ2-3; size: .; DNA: TGTGCCAGCACGCCCGGGACTAGCGGGGTCACAGATACGCAGTATTTT; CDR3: CASTPGTSGVTDTQYF
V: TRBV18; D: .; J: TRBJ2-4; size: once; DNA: TGTGCCAGCTCACCAGAGCTGGCCAAAAACATTCAGTACTTC; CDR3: CASSPELAKNIQYF
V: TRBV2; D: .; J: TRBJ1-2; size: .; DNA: TGTGCCAGCATCCCCGACAATTATGGCTACACCTTC; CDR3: CASIPDNYGYTF
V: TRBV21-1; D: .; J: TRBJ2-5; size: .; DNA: TGTGCCAGCAGCAAGGGACTAGCAGTACAAGAGACCCAGTACTTC; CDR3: CASSKGLAVQETQYF
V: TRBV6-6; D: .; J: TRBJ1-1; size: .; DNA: TGTGCCAGCAGCCGGGGTAGGGACACTGAAGCTTTCTTT; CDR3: CASSRGRDTEAFF
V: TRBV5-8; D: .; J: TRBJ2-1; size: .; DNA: TGTGCCAGCAGCTTACGAACTAGCTTGGGGGATGAGCAGTTCTTC; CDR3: CASSLRTSLGDEQFF
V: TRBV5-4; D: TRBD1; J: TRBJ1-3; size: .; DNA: TGTGCCAGCAGCTTGGACAGGGGAGGCCCCCGAAACACCATATATTTT; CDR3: CASSLDRGGPRNTIYF
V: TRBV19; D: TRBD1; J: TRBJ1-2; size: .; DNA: TGTGCCAGTAGTCTCGCCGGGACAGGGTACGAGAATGGCTACACCTTC; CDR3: CASSLAGTGYENGYTF
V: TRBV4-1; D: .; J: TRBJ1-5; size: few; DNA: TGCGCCAGCAGCCAGATCGGTTCCCCCCAGCATTTT; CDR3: CASSQIGSPQHF
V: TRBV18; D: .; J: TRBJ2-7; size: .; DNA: TGTGCCAGCTCACCCCGAGGATCCTACGAGCAGTACTTC; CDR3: CASSPRGSYEQYF
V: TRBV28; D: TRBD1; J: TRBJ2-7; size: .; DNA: TGTGCCAGCGGGACAGATAACTCCTACGAGCAGTACTTC; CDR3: CASGTDNSYEQYF
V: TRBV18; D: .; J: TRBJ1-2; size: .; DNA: TGTGCCAGCTCGCGGACTGACATTGAGGGCTACACCTTC; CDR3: CASSRTDIEGYTF
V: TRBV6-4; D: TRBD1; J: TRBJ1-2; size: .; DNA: TGTGCCAGCAGCCGGACAGGGGACTATGGCTACACCTTC; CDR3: CASSRTGDYGYTF
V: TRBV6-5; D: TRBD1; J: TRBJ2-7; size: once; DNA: TGTGCCAGCAGTTACCGGGACAGGGGGTATGGGCAGTACTTC; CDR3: CASSYRDRGYGQYF
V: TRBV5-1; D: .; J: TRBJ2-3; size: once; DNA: TGCGCCAGCACGGAGGGGACAGCCACAGATACGCAGTATTTT; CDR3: CASTEGTATDTQYF
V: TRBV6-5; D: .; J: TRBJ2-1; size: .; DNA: TGTGCCAGCAGTTACGCCGGTGCATCCTACAATGAGCAGTTCTTC; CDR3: CASSYAGASYNEQFF
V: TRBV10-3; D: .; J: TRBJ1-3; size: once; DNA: TGTGCCATCAGAGAAGGCGGCTCTGGAAACACCATATATTTT; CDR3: CAIREGGSGNTIYF
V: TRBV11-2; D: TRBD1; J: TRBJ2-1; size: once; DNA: TGTGCCAGCAGCTCCTACCGGGACAGGGGACCCAATGAGCAGTTCTTC; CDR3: CASSSYRDRGPNEQFF
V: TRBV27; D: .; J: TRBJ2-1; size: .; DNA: TGTGCCAGCAGTCTTAGGGGGGGTTGGAGCTCCTACAATGAGCAGTTCTTC; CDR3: CASSLRGGWSSYNEQFF
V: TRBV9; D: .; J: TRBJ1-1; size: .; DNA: TGTGCCAGCAGCTTTGGACAGATGAACACTGAAGCTTTCTTT; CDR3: CASSFGQMNTEAFF
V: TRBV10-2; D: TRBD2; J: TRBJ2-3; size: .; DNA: TGCGCCTCCGGCCCGCGGGGGAGCACAGATACGCAGTATTTT; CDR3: CASGPRGSTDTQYF
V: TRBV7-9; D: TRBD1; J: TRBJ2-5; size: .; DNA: TGTGCCAGCAGCCTCGGACAGGGTCAAGAGACCCAGTACTTC; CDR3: CASSLGQGQETQYF
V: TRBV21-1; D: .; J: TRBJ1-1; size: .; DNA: TGTGCCAGCAGCAAAGCCCCGGAGCGGGGAGCTTTCTTT; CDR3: CASSKAPERGAFF
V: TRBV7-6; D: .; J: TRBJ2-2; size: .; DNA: TGTGCCAGCAGCTTAGAAGGCGGGACCTTTACCGGGGAGCTGTTTTTT; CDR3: CASSLEGGTFTGELFF